Listed here are 30 T cell receptor beta chains from one sample, sequenced in a study of T cells in Graves' hyperthyroidism and ophthalmopathy. Amplified TCR beta CDR3 regions came from RNA transcripts. HTBI primers were the set used in a first-round RT-PCR of the TCR CDR3. TCRdb called the multiplex PCR reads again in MiXCR, with one record for every CDR3 protein. The table records 270,000 or so distinct CDR3 sequences, roughly 15% of them present only once. The material sequenced was blood. The receptors come from a woman aged 45-65 years with Graves' hyperthyroidism that later progressed to Graves' ophthalmopathy.

This clonotype was picked up many times. This chain links TRBV2 with TRBJ1-5; D remains ambiguous. The length of the CDR3 is 13 residues. The V and J ends lost 3 bases and 7 bases respectively, with 10 bases between them. The germline gives CDR1 SNHLY, CDR2 FYNNEI. CDR3 nucleotide sequence: TGTGCCAGCAGTGATTGGGAATTCCAGCCCCAGCATTTT. Translation: CASSDWEFQPQHF.

V is TRBV6-2 or TRBV6-3 and J is TRBJ2-2; the D is unclear. The germline V gene encodes CDR1 MNHEY and CDR2 SVGEGT. The CDR3 spans 18 residues. The V end was cut by 0 bases, the J end by 2 bases, with 16 bases between. CDR3 DNA sequence: TGTGCCAGCAGTTACTCGAGAGCTCGGCGATTCAACACCGGGGAGCTGTTTTTT. It specifies CASSYSRARRFNTGELFF.

This clonotype was recorded many times. CDR3 DNA sequence: TGCAGTGCTAGAGATCAATGGGCAGCAAAAGAGACCCAGTACTTC. Amino acids: CSARDQWAAKETQYF. The rearrangement links TRBV20-1 to TRBJ2-5; D is ambiguous. Looked up from germline, CDR1 is DFQATT and CDR2 is SNEGSKA (reference sequence). CDR3 length equals 15 residues. Trimming removed 0 bases from V and 3 bases from J, with 14 bases in between.

Notes on this clonotype: The junction departs from the called germline gene at one end, perhaps through a read error. CDR3 sequence reads: CASSYTMGQGRTEAFF. CDR3 DNA sequence: TGCGCCAGCAGTTACACGATGGGACAGGGGAGGACTGAAGCTTTCTTT. The chain uses TRBV6-2 or TRBV6-3 and TRBJ1-1, with 10 positions matching TRBD1. Germline V gene data show CDR1 as MNHEY and CDR2 as SVGEGT. The CDR3 loop spans 16 amino acids.

In its sample, this clonotype was seen many times. The chain joins TRBV3-1 to TRBJ1-1; no clear D gene. The CDR3 is 16 amino acids. CDR1 and CDR2 (germline): LGHDT, YNNKEL (reference sequence). Trimming stripped 0 bases from V and 0 bases from J, with 11 bases between. The CDR3 spells CASSQDPKGLNTEAFF. CDR3 nucleotide sequence: TGTGCCAGCAGCCAAGATCCCAAGGGCCTGAACACTGAAGCTTTCTTT. The full variable domain, completed using reference TRBV3-1 and TRBJ1-1, is DTAVSQTPKYLVTQMGNDKSIKCEQNLGHDTMYWYKQDSKKFLKIMFSYNNKELIINETVPNRFSPKSPDKAHLNLHINSLELGDSAVYFCASSQDPKGLNTEAFFGQGTRLTVV.

This clonotype has at least ten counts. V gene TRBV3-1 combines with J gene TRBJ2-1; TRBD2 matches 12 bases. This CDR3 is 19 amino acids long. The V and J ends lost 1 base and 4 bases, in that order; junction bases with no gene match: 11. Germline V CDR1 and CDR2: LGHDT, YNNKEL (reference sequence). DNA of the CDR3: TGTGCCAGCAGCCAAGCCGGGACTAGCGGGCATGCCAAGTACAATGAGCAGTTCTTC. This codes for CASSQAGTSGHAKYNEQFF.

Many counts were recorded for this clonotype. The genes are TRBV29-1 and TRBJ2-1, with 7 bases lining up with TRBD2. V shed 4 bases, J shed 8 bases, and the junction held 17 bases outside the gene matches. The CDR3 sequence is 16 residues long. Germline lookup yields CDR1 SQVTM and CDR2 ANQGSEA. CDR3 sequence (DNA): TGCAGCGTTGGAACCCCGCGGGCGGGAGATCGCGATGAGCAGTTCTTC. It codes for CSVGTPRAGDRDEQFF.

The genes are TRBV6-1 and TRBJ1-1; D possibly corresponds to TRBD1 (6 bases). Deletions cut 5 bases from V and 4 bases from J, with 11 bases between. Germline V CDR1 and CDR2: MNHNS, SASEGT. This CDR3 has 13 residues. CDR3 protein: CASSTGRRTEAFF. The CDR3 nucleotides are TGTGCCAGCAGTACAGGGAGGCGCACTGAAGCTTTCTTT.

V is TRBV2 and J is TRBJ2-5, with 9 bases identical to TRBD1. The CDR3 runs 14 residues. V lost 2 bases, J lost 13 bases, and 11 bases stayed unmatched. Germline V gene lookup returns CDR1 SNHLY and CDR2 FYNNEI. Here the CDR3 DNA reads TGTGCCAGCAGTGAATCCGGGACAGGGAATCCTACGTACTTC. This encodes CASSESGTGNPTYF.

The CDR3 here is CASSPDWSRGEQFF. The CDR3 DNA sequence: TGCGCCAGCAGCCCCGACTGGAGTAGGGGCGAGCAGTTCTTC. The chain carries TRBV4-1 and TRBJ2-1; the D gene is possibly TRBD1 (5 bases). The CDR3 contains 14 residues. With 4 bases removed from V and 10 bases from J, the gap between germline ends came to 17 bases. The germline gives CDR1 MGHRA, CDR2 YSYEKL.

This clonotype was counted a few times. The genes are TRBV6-1 and TRBJ1-6; D gene unclear. The V and J ends lost 6 bases and 9 bases respectively, with 18 bases between them. The CDR3 has 15 amino acids. Per germline, CDR1 MNHNS and CDR2 SASEGT. The CDR3 here is CASRGWDTVGSPLHF. The CDR3 nucleotides are TGTGCCAGCAGAGGGTGGGATACAGTGGGTTCACCCCTCCACTTT.

This clonotype was found a few times. A much larger clone lies one base from this, so it may be a read error. The V call is TRBV20-1, the J call TRBJ1-1; 10 bases match TRBD1. Per germline, CDR1 DFQATT and CDR2 SNEGSKA (reference sequence). This CDR3 spans 14 amino acids. The chain's CDR3 is CSARRDRGGTEVFF. CDR3 sequence (DNA): TGCAGTGCTCGCCGGGACAGGGGAGGAACTGAAGTTTTCTTT.

This clonotype has at least ten counts. V and J are TRBV6-1 and TRBJ2-1, with D possibly TRBD1 on 6 matching bases. The V end was cut by 6 bases, the J end by 6 bases, with 21 bases between. CDR1 MNHNS and CDR2 SASEGT come from the germline V gene. This CDR3 is built from 16 residues. The CDR3 sequence is CASRPTDRGEFNEQFF. DNA of the CDR3: TGTGCCAGCAGGCCCACGGACAGAGGGGAATTCAATGAGCAGTTCTTC.

A few counts support this clonotype. V gene TRBV19 combines with J gene TRBJ2-1, with D possibly matching TRBD2 (5 bases). Trimming cost V 4 bases and J 3 bases, with 13 bases left between them. This CDR3 has 15 residues. Germline lookup yields CDR1 LNHDA and CDR2 SQIVND (reference sequence). The CDR3 spells CASSTGRAVYNEQFF. CDR3 nucleotides: TGTGCCAGTAGTACCGGACGAGCGGTCTACAATGAGCAGTTCTTC.

Many counts were recorded for this clonotype. J is TRBJ2-1 and V is TRBV7-9, with TRBD2 matching 7 bases. The CDR3 sequence is 14 residues long. CDR1 is SEHNR, CDR2 FQNEAQ, per germline (reference sequence). Trimming removed 8 bases from V and 8 bases from J; junction bases left unmatched: 12. CDR3 residues: CASGRGVRVYEQFF. DNA of the CDR3: TGTGCCAGCGGACGGGGGGTTAGGGTCTATGAGCAGTTCTTC.

The genes are TRBV5-5 and TRBJ1-4; D is unresolved. The V end lost 4 bases, the J end lost 3 bases, and 13 bases lay between the germline ends. Germline CDR1 is SGHKS and CDR2 is YYEKEE (reference sequence). The CDR3 sequence is 15 residues long. CDR3 in DNA: TGTGCCAGCAGCCTCGTAGGAGATGCTAATGAAAAACTGTTTTTT. It encodes CASSLVGDANEKLFF.

The chain recombines TRBV7-9 with TRBJ2-1, with 10 positions matching TRBD2. Unmatched junction bases numbered 9, after V lost 3 bases and J lost 10 bases. The CDR3 totals 15 residues. Germline CDR1 and CDR2: SEHNR and FQNEAQ (reference sequence). CDR3: CASSFSASGSVEQFF. The CDR3 region has the DNA TGTGCCAGCAGCTTCTCGGCTAGCGGGAGTGTCGAGCAGTTCTTC.

This clonotype was seen many times. The gene calls are TRBV2 and TRBJ2-7; D gene uncertain. The CDR3 has 13 amino acids. Germline CDR1 and CDR2: SNHLY and FYNNEI. Trimming removed 7 bases at V and 6 bases at J, with 16 bases between. DNA for the CDR3: TGTGCCAGCACCGACCAAGCCCTTGCCGAGCAGTACTTC. Protein: CASTDQALAEQYF.

This clonotype was detected a few times. The rearrangement links TRBV7-8 to TRBJ2-1, with unresolved D. Looked up from germline, CDR1 is SGHVS and CDR2 is FQNEAQ. Between the trimmed V and J ends, which lost 8 bases and 1 base, there was a span of 12 bases. The CDR3 has 14 residues. The CDR3 protein is CASLVGLSYNEQFF. The CDR3 region has the DNA TGTGCCAGCCTTGTCGGCTTATCCTACAATGAGCAGTTCTTC.

This clonotype came up many times. This chain joins TRBV28 and TRBJ1-2, with D uncertain. The ends were cut back, 3 bases at V and 1 base at J, with 15 bases in the middle. The CDR3 length is 16 residues. Germline loops: CDR1 MDHEN, CDR2 SYDVKM. CDR3 sequence (DNA): TGTGCCAGCAGTTTGCCCCTCGGAGCGGGTAACTATGGCTACACCTTC. Protein product: CASSLPLGAGNYGYTF.

Many counts were recorded for this clonotype. The J gene is TRBJ2-2, the V gene TRBV5-1, with 10 bases lining up with TRBD1. CDR1 is SGHRS, CDR2 YFSETQ, per germline. V gave up 4 bases and J gave up 5 bases; unmatched junction bases: 8. This CDR3 comprises 16 residues. The CDR3 nucleotides are TGCGCCAGCAGCGCAAGTGGGACAGGGGAAACCGGGGAGCTGTTTTTT. This encodes CASSASGTGETGELFF.

There are many counts of this clonotype. The chain combines TRBV11-2 with TRBJ2-1; D unclear. Germline V gene sequence: CDR1 SGHAT, CDR2 FQNNGV. V was trimmed by 1 base and J by 7 bases, leaving 8 bases between them. CDR3 length: 13 amino acids. CDR3 sequence: CASSLGLGNEQFF. The CDR3 DNA follows: TGTGCCAGCAGCTTAGGTTTAGGGAATGAGCAGTTCTTC.

This clonotype came up a few times. CDR3 loop: CSARGDRVDGYTF. Written as DNA, the CDR3 is TGCAGTGCTAGGGGGGACAGGGTTGATGGCTACACCTTC. The rearrangement uses TRBV20-1 and TRBJ1-2, with 9 bases aligning to TRBD1. CDR3 length equals 13 residues. With V trimmed by 3 bases and J by 6 bases, 5 bases remained unmatched. CDR1 and CDR2 (germline): DFQATT, SNEGSKA (reference sequence).

Notes on this clonotype: Given a much more abundant clone one base away, this may be a read error. The genes are TRBV6-1 and TRBJ2-3, with D perhaps TRBD1 (6 bases). Looked up from germline, CDR1 is MNHNS and CDR2 is SASEGT. This CDR3 is 13 amino acids long. CDR3: CARRQVGTDTQYF. CDR3 nucleotide sequence: TGTGCCCGCAGACAGGTTGGCACAGATACGCAGTATTTT.

V and J are TRBV20-1 and TRBJ1-3, with no clear D. Trimming stripped 3 bases from V and 0 bases from J, with 24 bases between. The CDR3 runs 19 residues. From germline, CDR1 is DFQATT and CDR2 SNEGSKA (reference sequence). CDR3 DNA sequence: TGCAGTGCTAGGGTGACGGACGAGGCAGCCCAGAGCTCTGGAAACACCATATATTTT. Translated, it gives CSARVTDEAAQSSGNTIYF.

This clonotype was seen ten or more times. The chain recombines TRBV10-3 with TRBJ1-4, with a possible D match to TRBD1 (5 bases). The CDR3 extends over 13 amino acids. Per the germline V gene, CDR1 is ENHRY and CDR2 is SYGVKD. V lost 6 bases, J lost 8 bases, and 13 bases lay in between. The CDR3 coding sequence is TGTGCCATCAGAAACGGGGCGGAGGAAAAACTGTTTTTT. Its protein product is CAIRNGAEEKLFF.

This clonotype was found many times. The J gene is TRBJ1-1, the V gene TRBV29-1, with 7 nucleotides matching TRBD1. Germline CDR1 and CDR2: SQVTM and ANQGSEA. This CDR3 has 14 residues. J gave up 1 base and V 6 bases, and 8 bases lay outside the gene matches. The CDR3 region is CSVEKQGGNTEAFF. The CDR3, as DNA: TGCAGCGTGGAGAAGCAGGGGGGGAACACTGAAGCTTTCTTT.

The table lists this clonotype with a few counts. The chain carries TRBV28 and TRBJ1-5; a weak D match, TRBD1 (6 bases). Trimming took 4 bases from V and 6 from J, leaving 19 bases between them. The germline gives CDR1 MDHEN, CDR2 SYDVKM. There are 16 residues in the CDR3. CDR3 nucleotide sequence: TGTGCCAGCAGTTCGGGGGCAGGGATGGGAGTTCAGCCCCAGCATTTT. Translation: CASSSGAGMGVQPQHF.

This clonotype turned up a few times. This chain joins TRBV7-2 and TRBJ1-4; 9 bases line up with TRBD1. The CDR3 is made up of 16 amino acids. The V gene end was trimmed by 5 bases and the J gene end by 7 bases; junction bases not matched to a gene: 11. Germline lookup yields CDR1 SGHTA and CDR2 FQGNSA. CDR3: CASSPSSGTGFEKLFF. The CDR3 DNA is TGTGCCAGCAGCCCTTCCTCCGGGACAGGGTTTGAAAAACTGTTTTTT.

Worth noting for this clonotype: A clone one base away is much larger, so this may be a read error. Because the CDR3 is missing its conserved closing phenylalanine or tryptophan, this is likely a read error. The CDR3 DNA reads as TGTGCCAGCAGCTCACCGACAGTTCAAGAGACCCAGTACTCC. Translating it yields CASSSPTVQETQYS. The chain joins TRBV5-5 to TRBJ2-5; D may be TRBD1 (5 bases). In germline, CDR1 is SGHKS, CDR2 YYEKEE (reference sequence). The CDR3 is made up of 14 amino acids. The germline V and J ends were trimmed by 3 bases and 2 bases, with 11 bases remaining between them.